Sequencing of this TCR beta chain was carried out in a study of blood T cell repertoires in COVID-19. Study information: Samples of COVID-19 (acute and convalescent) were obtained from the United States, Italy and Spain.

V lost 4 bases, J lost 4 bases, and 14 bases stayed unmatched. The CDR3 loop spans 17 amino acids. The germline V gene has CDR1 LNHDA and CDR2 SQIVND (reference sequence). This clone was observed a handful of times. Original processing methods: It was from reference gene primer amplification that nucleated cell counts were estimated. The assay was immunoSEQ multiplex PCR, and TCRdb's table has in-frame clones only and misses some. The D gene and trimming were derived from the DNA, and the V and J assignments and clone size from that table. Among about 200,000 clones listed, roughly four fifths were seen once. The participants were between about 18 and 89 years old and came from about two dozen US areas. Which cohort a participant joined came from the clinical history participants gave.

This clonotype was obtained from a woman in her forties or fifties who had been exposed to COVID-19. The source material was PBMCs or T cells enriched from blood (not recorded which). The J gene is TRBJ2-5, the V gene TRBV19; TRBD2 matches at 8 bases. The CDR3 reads CASSTTSFSGIRETQYF. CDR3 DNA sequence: TGTGCCAGTAGTACAACCTCGTTTAGCGGGATTCGAGAGACCCAGTACTTC. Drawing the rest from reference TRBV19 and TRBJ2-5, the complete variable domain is DGGITQSPKYLFRKEGQNVTLSCEQNLNHDAMYWYRQDPGQGLRLIYYSQIVNDFQKGDIAEGYSVSREKKESFPLTVTSAQKNPTAFYLCASSTTSFSGIRETQYFGPGTRLLVL.